This T cell receptor (beta chain) was captured by sequencing in a study of cytomegalovirus exposure and HLA in healthy donors. Study information: The use of the same platform for the roughly 120 validation repertoires and the 600 to 700 first-cohort repertoires was reported by a later analysis. Study-wide points: Whilst most TCR sequences proved rare, a subset of public TCRs occurred across many donors. A list of 164 TCR beta chains associated with cytomegalovirus was given.

Comment on this clone: Its antigen is as yet unknown.

Method: immunoSEQ multiplex PCR; TCRdb's copy keeps in-frame clones and lacks some. The repertoire holds 150,000 or so clones, around 89% seen once, with less than 8% in the top ten. The CDR3 is 16 residues long. Germline V CDR1 and CDR2: SGHRS, YFSETQ. Trimming removed 1 base from V and 0 bases from J, with 13 bases in between. The sequencing input was PBMCs. The chain links TRBV5-1 to TRBJ1-2; D remains unclear. The receptor was derived from a young woman in good health and CMV-seropositive. The CDR3, as DNA: TGCGCCAGCAGCTTGTTTCCGGCCGGAGCTAACTATGGCTACACCTTC. It yields the protein CASSLFPAGANYGYTF.